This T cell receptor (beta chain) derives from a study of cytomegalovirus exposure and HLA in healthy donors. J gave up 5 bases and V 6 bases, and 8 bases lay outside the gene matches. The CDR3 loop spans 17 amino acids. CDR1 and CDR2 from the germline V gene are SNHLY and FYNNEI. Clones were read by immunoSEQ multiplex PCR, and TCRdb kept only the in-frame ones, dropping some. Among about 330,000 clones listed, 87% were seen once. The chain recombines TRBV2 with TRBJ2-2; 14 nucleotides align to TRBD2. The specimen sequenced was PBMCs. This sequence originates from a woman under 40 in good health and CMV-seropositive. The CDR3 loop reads CASRPARTSGRTGELFF. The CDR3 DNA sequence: TGTGCCAGCAGGCCCGCCCGGACTAGCGGGAGGACCGGGGAGCTGTTTTTT. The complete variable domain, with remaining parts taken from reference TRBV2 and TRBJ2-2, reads EPEVTQTPSHQVTQMGQEVILRCVPISNHLYFYWYRQILGQKVEFLVSFYNNEISEKSEIFDDQFSVERPDGSNFTLKIRSTKLEDSAMYFCASRPARTSGRTGELFFGEGSRLTVL.